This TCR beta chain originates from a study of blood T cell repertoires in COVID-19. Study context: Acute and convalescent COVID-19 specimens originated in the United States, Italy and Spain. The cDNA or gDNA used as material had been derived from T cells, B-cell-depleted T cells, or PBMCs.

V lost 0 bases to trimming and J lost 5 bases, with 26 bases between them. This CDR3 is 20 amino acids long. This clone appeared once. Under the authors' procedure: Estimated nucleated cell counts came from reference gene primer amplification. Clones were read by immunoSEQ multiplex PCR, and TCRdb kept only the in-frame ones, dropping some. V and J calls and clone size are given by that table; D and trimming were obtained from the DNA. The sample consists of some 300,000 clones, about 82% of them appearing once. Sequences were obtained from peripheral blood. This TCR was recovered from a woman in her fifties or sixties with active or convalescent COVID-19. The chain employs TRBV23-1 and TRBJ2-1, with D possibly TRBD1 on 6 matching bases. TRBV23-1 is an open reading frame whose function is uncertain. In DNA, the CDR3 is TGCGCCAGCAGTCAATCGAGTACGGGCCTACCGGGACAAATAAACAATGAGCAGTTCTTC. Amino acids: CASSQSSTGLPGQINNEQFF.